This T cell receptor beta chain was observed in a study of shared clonotypes between healthy human individuals. Overall study results and limits: Sampling covered nothing but blood. Tissue TCR repertoires likely differ from those found in blood.

Turning to this clone: Its target is unknown.

V was clipped by 5 bases and J by 3 bases, with 10 bases between them. This CDR3 spans 13 amino acids. Germline V gene data show CDR1 as SGHAT and CDR2 as FQNNGV. Deep level was the assay's run setting. Under the authors' procedure: Junction-only immunoSEQ data arrived without quality scores, meaning filtering differed. Measured with immunoSEQ multiplex PCR; TCRdb has only the in-frame clones, and not every one. V, J and clone size are taken as reported in that table, and D and trimming were inferred from the DNA itself. Seen here are around 2.1 million clones, approximately 96% observed once, and the top ten hold roughly 0.13%. Splitting the CD4+ cells yielded a CD45RA+ naive subset and a CD45RA-negative memory subset.

The chain carries TRBV11-2 and TRBJ1-1; D gene unclear. The sample taken for sequencing was naive CD4+ T cells sorted from blood. The subset is: CD45RA+ positively selected. The TCR was taken from a man aged 18 to 29 in good health. The CDR3 protein is CASSRSRDTEAFF. For the CDR3, the DNA is TGTGCCAGCAGCCGCAGTAGAGACACTGAAGCTTTCTTT.